This entry lists 14 T cell receptor beta chains sequenced from one sample in a study of T cell responses to AZD1222 COVID-19 vaccine. Sequencing was performed with immunoSEQ multiplex PCR; in TCRdb, only in-frame clones are kept and a portion is missing. The sample holds around 150,000 clones, about four fifths seen once. Material: peripheral blood, obtained on day 0 of AZD1222 vaccination. The receptor source for this set is an adult in good health.

The chain couples TRBV6-5 to TRBJ1-2, with a weak D call TRBD1 (6 bases). V dropped 9 bases and J dropped 0 bases, with 8 bases sitting between them. From germline, CDR1 is MNHEY and CDR2 SVGAGI. This CDR3 comprises 12 residues. This chain's CDR3 is CARWTANYGYTF. CDR3 nucleotides: TGTGCCAGATGGACAGCTAACTATGGCTACACCTTC.

The chain recombines TRBV2 with TRBJ1-2; D is possibly TRBD1 (5 bases). The CDR3 covers 14 residues. Germline loops: CDR1 SNHLY, CDR2 FYNNEI. Trimming removed 8 bases from V and 8 bases from J, with 21 bases in between. This CDR3 is CASAGGAGLEGYTF. The DNA of the CDR3 is TGTGCCAGCGCCGGAGGTGCAGGGTTAGAAGGCTACACCTTC.

This chain uses TRBV6-2 or TRBV6-3 with TRBJ1-1; the match to TRBD1 covers 7 bases. Germline trimming cut 6 bases from V and 7 bases from J; bases unmatched to any gene: 17. CDR1 MNHEY and CDR2 SVGEGT come from the germline V gene. The CDR3 length is 16 residues. The CDR3 bases are TGTGCCAGCAGCCTCTTTCAAATCAGGGGGTGGGGTGAAGCTTTCTTT. Residues: CASSLFQIRGWGEAFF.

This clone is classed as medium-sized. J is TRBJ2-2 and V is TRBV2, with 7 bases fitting TRBD2. Unmatched junction bases numbered 6, after V lost 7 bases and J lost 1 base. This CDR3 has 15 residues. Germline lookup yields CDR1 SNHLY and CDR2 FYNNEI. The CDR3 sequence: CASNGGGRNTGELFF. CDR3 nucleotides: TGTGCCAGCAACGGGGGAGGGAGGAACACCGGGGAGCTGTTTTTT. Combining the CDR3 with reference TRBV2 and TRBJ2-2 gives the whole variable domain EPEVTQTPSHQVTQMGQEVILRCVPISNHLYFYWYRQILGQKVEFLVSFYNNEISEKSEIFDDQFSVERPDGSNFTLKIRSTKLEDSAMYFCASNGGGRNTGELFFGEGSRLTVL.

The chain has TRBV3-1 (or the pseudogene TRBV3-2) and TRBJ2-7; 7 positions agree with TRBD2. The junction had 1 base not matched to a gene; V was cut back by 4 bases and J by 1 base. Germline V CDR1 and CDR2: LGHDT, YNNKEL (reference sequence). The CDR3 is made up of 13 amino acids. The CDR3 nucleotides are TGTGCCAGCAGCCCAGCGGGATCCTACGAGCAGTACTTC. Translation: CASSPAGSYEQYF.

V usage is TRBV27 and J usage is TRBJ1-5; D unclear. V lost 6 bases to trimming and J lost 9 bases, with 21 bases between them. From germline, CDR1 is MNHEY and CDR2 SMNVEV (reference sequence). This CDR3 has 15 amino acids. CDR3 loop: CASRRGMDIKWPQHF. The CDR3 coding sequence is TGTGCCAGCAGGAGAGGGATGGATATCAAGTGGCCCCAGCATTTT.

V is TRBV20-1 and J is TRBJ1-2; a weak D match, TRBD1 (6 bases). Germline V gene data show CDR1 as DFQATT and CDR2 as SNEGSKA (reference sequence). The length of the CDR3 is 13 residues. V gave up 3 bases and J gave up 8 bases, with 16 bases separating them. CDR3 sequence: CSASLTGARGYTF. The CDR3 DNA sequence: TGCAGTGCTAGTTTAACGGGGGCGCGGGGCTACACCTTC.

This chain joins TRBV5-1 and TRBJ2-1; 7 nucleotides align to TRBD2. V trimming: 0 bases; J trimming: 7 bases; junction bases outside the gene matches: 4. Germline V CDR1 and CDR2: SGHRS, YFSETQ. The CDR3 sequence is 14 residues long. The CDR3 region is CASSLALAANEQFF. The CDR3 coding sequence is TGCGCCAGCAGCTTGGCCCTAGCGGCGAATGAGCAGTTCTTC.

V is TRBV30 and J is TRBJ2-1, with D perhaps matching TRBD1 or TRBD2 (5 bases each). The CDR3 is made up of 16 amino acids. The ends were cut back, 0 bases at V and 0 bases at J, with 12 bases in the middle. CDR1 GTSNPN and CDR2 SVGIG come from the germline V gene (reference sequence). This chain's CDR3 is CAWSVRQLASYNEQFF. CDR3 nucleotide sequence: TGTGCCTGGAGTGTACGACAGCTAGCCTCCTACAATGAGCAGTTCTTC.

This sequence joins TRBV5-1 and TRBJ1-2; TRBD1 matches at 7 bases. Germline lookup yields CDR1 SGHRS and CDR2 YFSETQ. V trimming: 3 bases; J trimming: 7 bases; junction bases outside the gene matches: 9. The CDR3 loop spans 14 amino acids. The CDR3 sequence is CASSSDRVWAGYTF. Written as DNA, the CDR3 is TGCGCCAGCAGCTCCGACAGGGTTTGGGCTGGCTACACCTTC.

The V and J genes are TRBV5-1 and TRBJ2-2; tentative D call: TRBD1 (6 bases). Germline V CDR1 and CDR2: SGHRS, YFSETQ. The CDR3 length is 16 residues. V was trimmed by 2 bases and J by 2 bases, leaving 13 bases between them. CDR3 amino acids: CASSFIQGKNTGELFF. CDR3 DNA sequence: TGCGCCAGCAGCTTCATTCAGGGGAAAAACACCGGGGAGCTGTTTTTT.

V is TRBV28 and J is TRBJ1-6; a possible D gene is TRBD1 (5 bases). Between the trimmed V and J ends, which lost 3 bases and 9 bases, there was a span of 12 bases. Germline values: CDR1 MDHEN, CDR2 SYDVKM. CDR3 length equals 14 residues. The CDR3 DNA follows: TGTGCCAGCAGTTTTATCAGGGAAGCTTCACCCCTCCACTTT. Translated, it gives CASSFIREASPLHF.

The chain employs TRBV12-5 and TRBJ2-5, with D perhaps TRBD1 or TRBD2 (6 bases each). V was cut by 1 base and J by 5 bases, with 8 bases left in between. Germline values: CDR1 LGHNT, CDR2 FRNRAP. The CDR3 length is 13 residues. The CDR3 bases are TGTGCTAGTGGTTTGGGAGGGGGGGAGACCCAGTACTTC. The encoded protein is CASGLGGGETQYF.

This chain connects TRBV25-1 to TRBJ1-1; no firm D call. The germline V gene has CDR1 MGHDK and CDR2 SYGVNS. V was shortened by 5 bases and J by 3 bases, with 7 bases between the two germline ends. This CDR3 has 12 residues. The CDR3 DNA follows: TGTGCCAGCAGTCGTCACTACACTGAAGCTTTCTTT. The encoded protein is CASSRHYTEAFF.